The 26 T cell receptor beta chains below come from one sample, sequenced in a study of TIL therapy for anti-PD-1-resistant metastatic lung cancer (dated by TCRdb to the early 2020s). TCR beta CDR3 regions were amplified from genomic DNA by bias-controlled multiplex PCR with the immunoSEQ v3 hsTCRB kit. Sourced from immuneACCESS, this table was stored by TCRdb with only in-frame sequences that have V and J called. A share of the clones is absent; for the studies checked, an unresolved V gene accounts for under half, and the remainder has no known explanation. The sample profile shows 7,000 or so clones; 60% to 80% of them were found once. Jointly, the top ten make up about 7.8% of the sample. In the paper's terms, the time point label means: pre-treatment sample, taken before nivolumab and TIL therapy. Baseline tumor samples were excised metastases, mostly pleural nodules or supraclavicular lymph nodes, from the same resection used to grow TIL.

The starting material was tumor tissue, obtained at baseline. The receptors come from a person between 25 and 79 years old with non-small cell lung cancer.

This clone has only a few counts. The genes are TRBV10-1 and TRBJ1-3, with 8 positions matching TRBD1. Losses at the gene ends were 5 bases for V and 2 bases for J; bases not matched to a gene: 11. Germline values: CDR1 WNHNN, CDR2 SYGVQD (reference sequence). The CDR3 length is 17 residues. The DNA for the CDR3 is TGCGCCAGCAGTCCGAGACAGGGGACACCGGCTGGAAACACCATATATTTT. Amino acids: CASSPRQGTPAGNTIYF.

The chain recombines TRBV29-1 with TRBJ1-1; weak D call: TRBD1 (6 bases). In germline, CDR1 is SQVTM, CDR2 ANQGSEA. The V and J ends lost 4 bases and 1 base respectively, with 10 bases between them. The CDR3 loop spans 13 amino acids. CDR3: CSVVETGNTEAFF. The DNA of the CDR3 is TGCAGCGTTGTTGAGACAGGGAACACTGAAGCTTTCTTT.

This chain joins TRBV30 and TRBJ2-2; 10 bases are a match to TRBD2. CDR3 size: 12 residues. Germline V CDR1 and CDR2: GTSNPN, SVGIG (reference sequence). The CDR3 sequence is CVGTSDTGELFF. DNA for the CDR3: TGTGTGGGGACTAGCGACACCGGGGAGCTGTTTTTT. Full variable domain (rest looked up from reference TRBV30 and TRBJ2-2): SQTIHQWPATLVQPVGSPLSLECTVEGTSNPNLYWYRQAAGRGLQLLFYSVGIGQISSEVPQNLSASRPQDRQFILSSKKLLLSDSGFYLCVGTSDTGELFFGEGSRLTVL.

This clone was observed a handful of times. The chain couples TRBV7-8 to TRBJ2-4; D uncertain. There are 14 residues in the CDR3. V lost 4 bases and J lost 0, with 7 bases in between. In germline, CDR1 is SGHVS, CDR2 FQNEAQ. The CDR3 region has the DNA TGTGCCAGCAGCTCCCCGGCAGCCAAAAACATTCAGTACTTC. It encodes CASSSPAAKNIQYF.

This clone is labeled as medium-sized. The rearrangement uses TRBV18 and TRBJ2-1; 7 bases align to TRBD1. This CDR3 is built from 12 residues. Trimming at V came to 5 bases and at J to 7 bases, leaving 2 bases not matched to a gene. The germline V gene encodes CDR1 KGHSH and CDR2 LQKENI. CDR3 in amino acids: CASSDRDNEQFF. Written as DNA, the CDR3 is TGTGCCAGCTCAGACAGGGATAATGAGCAGTTCTTC. The whole variable domain, remainder taken from reference TRBV18 and TRBJ2-1, is NAGVMQNPRHLVRRRGQEARLRCSPMKGHSHVYWYRQLPEEGLKFMVYLQKENIIDESGMPKERFSAEFPKEGPSILRIQQVVRGDSAAYFCASSDRDNEQFFGPGTRLTVL.

This sequence joins TRBV9 and TRBJ2-3; 11 bases are a match to TRBD2. The CDR3 sequence is 16 residues long. The ends lost 4 bases at V and 5 bases at J; junction bases unmatched: 9. The germline CDR1 and CDR2 sequences are SGDLS and YYNGEE. CDR3 bases: TGTGCCAGCAGCCCTCCCGGACTAGCGGGTCAAGATACGCAGTATTTT. Its protein product is CASSPPGLAGQDTQYF. The entire variable domain, with the rest obtained from reference TRBV9 and TRBJ2-3, is as follows: DSGVTQTPKHLITATGQRVTLRCSPRSGDLSVYWYQQSLDQGLQFLIQYYNGEERAKGNILERFSAQQFPDLHSELNLSSLELGDSALYFCASSPPGLAGQDTQYFGPGTRLTVL.

The CDR3 coding sequence is TGTGCCAGCAAGGACAGGGCGAGGACTGAAGCTTTCTTT. Its translation is CASKDRARTEAFF. The chain links TRBV27 to TRBJ1-1; 8 nucleotides line up with TRBD1. The CDR3 sequence is 13 residues long. Germline V gives CDR1 MNHEY, CDR2 SMNVEV (reference sequence). The J segment lost 5 bases and the V segment lost 7 bases, leaving 6 bases of the junction unmatched.

This chain connects TRBV9 to TRBJ2-3; possible D gene TRBD2, 6 bases. CDR3 size: 14 residues. Germline CDR1 is SGDLS and CDR2 is YYNGEE. Deletions cut 4 bases from V and 4 bases from J, with 13 bases between. The CDR3, as DNA: TGTGCCAGCAGCTCACAGACGGGGGCAGATACGCAGTATTTT. It yields the protein CASSSQTGADTQYF.

The chain employs TRBV7-6 and TRBJ2-7, with a tentative D call TRBD1 (6 bases). There are 17 residues in the CDR3. Trimming shortened V by 1 base and J by 3 bases, and 19 bases separated the two germline ends. CDR1 is SGHVS and CDR2 is FNYEAQ in the germline V gene. The DNA of the CDR3 is TGTGCCAGCAGCTTAGACCCGCCCCCCAGGGGCTTCTACGAGCAGTACTTC. Translating it yields CASSLDPPPRGFYEQYF.

This chain links TRBV6-6 with TRBJ1-3; D not resolved. Germline lookup yields CDR1 MNHNY and CDR2 SVGAGI (reference sequence). This CDR3 has 12 residues. V lost 6 bases, J lost 4 bases, and 7 bases lay in between. Here the CDR3 reads CASSPAGNTIYF. Here the CDR3 DNA reads TGTGCCAGCAGCCCCGCAGGAAACACCATATATTTT.

The chain has TRBV7-8 and TRBJ2-1; TRBD1 aligns across 8 bases. There are 15 residues in the CDR3. Germline-derived CDR1 and CDR2 are SGHVS and FQNEAQ. After removal of 5 bases from V and 4 bases from J, the junction contained 7 bases not matched to a gene. The CDR3 nucleotides read TGTGCCAGCAGCCCAAGACAGGGGCTTTACAATGAGCAGTTCTTC. Its protein product is CASSPRQGLYNEQFF.

Only one count was recorded for this clone. The gene calls are TRBV3-1 (or the pseudogene TRBV3-2) and TRBJ1-2; D not resolved. Germline CDR1 LGHDT, CDR2 YNNKEL (reference sequence). The CDR3 is 11 residues long. V lost 3 bases to trimming and J lost 4 bases, with 3 bases between them. CDR3 in DNA: TGTGCCAGCAGCCACGTCTATGGCTACACCTTC. Translating it yields CASSHVYGYTF.

The gene calls are TRBV9 and TRBJ1-6, with D perhaps TRBD1 (5 bases). Germline CDR1 SGDLS, CDR2 YYNGEE. V was cut by 4 bases and J by 5 bases, with 13 bases left in between. The CDR3 covers 15 residues. CDR3 in DNA: TGTGCCAGCAGCTTGGCGGGGACCGATAATTCACCCCTCCACTTT. Translating gives CASSLAGTDNSPLHF.

This clone was picked up one time. This chain's CDR3 is CASSVEETQYF. The CDR3 bases are TGTGCCAGCAGCGTAGAAGAGACCCAGTACTTC. This chain links TRBV9 with TRBJ2-5; D gene ambiguous. Trimming removed 0 bases from V and 3 bases from J, with 0 bases in between. The CDR3 consists of 11 residues. Germline CDR1 SGDLS, CDR2 YYNGEE.

CDR3 in DNA: TGTGCCAGCAGTTCTCTGACAGAAGAGACCCAGTACTTC. This encodes CASSSLTEETQYF. V gene TRBV12-3 or TRBV12-4 combines with J gene TRBJ2-5, with D possibly being TRBD1 (5 bases). Between the trimmed V and J ends, which lost 4 bases and 3 bases, there was a span of 9 bases. There are 13 residues in the CDR3.

The V gene is TRBV10-2, the J gene TRBJ2-7; 12 bases are a match to TRBD1. This CDR3 spans 16 amino acids. CDR1 WSHSY and CDR2 SAAADI come from the germline V gene. Trimming at V came to 4 bases and at J to 3 bases, leaving 7 bases not matched to a gene. The CDR3 loop reads CASSAGTGGAGYEQYF. In DNA form, the CDR3 reads TGCGCCAGCAGTGCGGGGACAGGGGGCGCCGGCTACGAGCAGTACTTC.

This clone was seen only a few times. The rearrangement links TRBV6-6 to TRBJ1-5, with D unresolved. Germline assignment: CDR1 MNHNY and CDR2 SVGAGI (reference sequence). CDR3 length: 13 amino acids. Trimming removed 7 bases from V and 3 bases from J, with 10 bases in between. CDR3 bases: TGTGCCAGCACATCAGTGTACAATCAGCCCCAGCATTTT. The encoded protein is CASTSVYNQPQHF.

The DNA of the CDR3 is TGCGCCAGCAGTGCGACGGGGGACGTCGATACGCAGTATTTT. Translation gives CASSATGDVDTQYF. J is TRBJ2-3 and V is TRBV5-1, with D possibly matching TRBD2 (6 bases). Germline CDR1 SGHRS, CDR2 YFSETQ. The CDR3 runs 14 residues. Trimming left V 5 bases short and J 6 bases short, with 16 bases between. Full variable domain (remainder filled in from reference TRBV5-1 and TRBJ2-3): KAGVTQTPRYLIKTRGQQVTLSCSPISGHRSVSWYQQTPGQGLQFLFEYFSETQRNKGNFPGRFSGRQFSNSRSEMNVSTLELGDSALYLCASSATGDVDTQYFGPGTRLTVL.

This sequence joins TRBV7-8 and TRBJ2-7; D is unclear. There are 11 residues in the CDR3. Trimming removed 1 base at V and 4 bases at J, with 2 bases between. Germline CDR1 SGHVS, CDR2 FQNEAQ. CDR3 sequence (DNA): TGTGCCAGCAGCTTAGTGTACGAGCAGTACTTC. It translates to CASSLVYEQYF.

The V and J genes are TRBV4-2 and TRBJ1-1; D is ambiguous. Germline CDR1 LGHNA, CDR2 YNFKEQ. The CDR3 has 16 amino acids. V gave up 1 base and J gave up 5 bases, with 17 bases separating them. The CDR3 loop reads CASSQVRVGVGTEAFF. CDR3 nucleotide sequence: TGTGCCAGCAGCCAAGTAAGAGTTGGGGTAGGGACTGAAGCTTTCTTT.

The gene calls are TRBV7-2 and TRBJ2-1; D unresolved. Trimming took off 2 bases at V and 9 bases at J, with 5 bases between the two ends. The germline V gene encodes CDR1 SGHTA and CDR2 FQGNSA. The CDR3 contains 11 residues. The CDR3 protein is CASSLWGEQFF. The CDR3, as DNA: TGTGCCAGCAGCTTATGGGGTGAGCAGTTCTTC.

A few counts support this clone. This chain links TRBV14 with TRBJ1-2; D perhaps matches TRBD1 (5 bases). CDR3 length: 15 amino acids. CDR1 SGHDN and CDR2 FVKESK come from the germline V gene. V lost 2 bases to trimming and J lost 4 bases, with 14 bases between them. CDR3 region: CASSQTFGQGYGYTF. In DNA, the CDR3 is TGTGCCAGCAGCCAAACGTTCGGGCAGGGCTATGGCTACACCTTC. Drawing the rest from reference TRBV14 and TRBJ1-2, the complete variable domain is EAGVTQFPSHSVIEKGQTVTLRCDPISGHDNLYWYRRVMGKEIKFLLHFVKESKQDESGMPNNRFLAERTGGTYSTLKVQPAELEDSGVYFCASSQTFGQGYGYTFGSGTRLTVV.

This chain connects TRBV29-1 to TRBJ2-3, with unresolved D. Germline V gene data show CDR1 as SQVTM and CDR2 as ANQGSEA. Trimming left V 7 bases short and J 4 bases short, with 12 bases between. This CDR3 region has 12 residues. The CDR3 loop is CSEALSADTQYF. CDR3 nucleotide sequence: TGCAGCGAAGCACTTTCCGCAGATACGCAGTATTTT.

The V and J genes are TRBV6-4 and TRBJ2-3; the match to TRBD2 covers 7 bases. Germline CDR1 and CDR2: MRHNA and SNTAGT. This CDR3 is built from 14 residues. Trimming took 2 bases from V and 1 from J; bases not matched to a gene: 0. The CDR3 DNA reads as TGTGCCAGCAGTGACGCGGGGGGCACAGATACGCAGTATTTT. Its protein product is CASSDAGGTDTQYF.

V is TRBV7-2 and J is TRBJ2-3, with 9 bases matching TRBD2. The V gene end was trimmed by 6 bases and the J gene end by 4 bases; junction bases not matched to a gene: 5. In germline, CDR1 is SGHTA, CDR2 FQGNSA. The CDR3 contains 14 residues. The CDR3 is CASRRGGAADTQYF. CDR3 in DNA: TGTGCCAGCAGGCGGGGGGGCGCGGCAGATACGCAGTATTTT.

The rearrangement uses TRBV11-1 and TRBJ1-1; TRBD1 might be the D (6 bases). The CDR3 extends over 15 amino acids. The V gene's germline CDR1 is SGHAT and CDR2 FQDESV (reference sequence). V was clipped by 3 bases and J by 8 bases, with 19 bases between them. CDR3 DNA sequence: TGTGCCAGCAGCTTGGGACCAAGGGCCAGGGGAGAAGCTTTCTTT. Encoded protein: CASSLGPRARGEAFF.